This TCR beta chain was captured by sequencing in a study of neurological immune-mediated disorders (dated by TCRdb to between 2017 and 2020). Turning to the overall study: Using UMI-based sequencing, the study compared peripheral blood TCR-beta repertoires from patients with HTLV-I-associated myelopathy (HAM/TSP), patients with multiple sclerosis, and healthy controls. Longitudinal HAM/TSP and healthy donors had 3 time-points each (roughly 3-40 month intervals). The roughly 100 TCR-beta libraries included longitudinal samples, technical triplicates and paired sorted CD4+ and CD8+ T-cell subsets alongside PBMC samples. The cohort comprised 60 to 75 subjects: 14 HAM/TSP patients, approximately 34 multiple sclerosis patients and 20 healthy controls. The paper as a whole reports these results and caveats: No identical CDR3 amino acid sequences were shared among expanded clones across subjects, suggesting private TCR-beta repertoires in all groups. TCR clonal expansion was greatest in HAM/TSP patients and smallest in MS patients, who ranked below even healthy controls.

Based on the germline V gene, the CDR1 and CDR2 sequences are LGHNA and YSLEER. The cysteine opens and the phenylalanine closes a CDR3 of 17 amino acids. The read is trimmed to its CDR3 DNA, 51 bases read in frame from base 1. V trim: 1 base; J trim: 4 bases; unmatched bases: 7. This clonotype was observed many times. It has no known antigen specificity. No much larger clone exists at a distance of one base, and base qualities are not known. The label giving this sample's time point can be read as: longitudinal time-point 3. Blood bank volunteers in Maryland, USA served as the healthy controls. Unsorted PBMC libraries were generated from 2 million PBMCs stored in RNAlater at -80 °C until RNA extraction. Peripheral blood was subjected to Ficoll-Hypaque density gradient centrifugation to isolate PBMCs, which were then cryopreserved in liquid nitrogen. cDNA synthesis used template-switch 5'RACE with a primer carrying a 10-nucleotide random unique molecular identifier tagging each TCR transcript. Every sequencing run covered 15-18 subjects and yielded more than 200 million TCR-beta sequences. Total RNA was extracted with the RNeasy kit. The KAPA Real-time Library Amplification kit was used to amplify TCR-beta VDJ regions with primers targeting the TCR constant region and the 5'RACE anchor. Sample indexes and Illumina adaptors were added in a first PCR, after which library yield was increased in a second PCR. The roughly 650 bp TCR product was size-selected on a 2% E-gel SizeSelection system after Ampure bead purification. Library quality was checked on a Bioanalyzer, concentration was measured with Qubit, and libraries were quantified with the Kapa Library Quantification kit before pooling. An Illumina HiSeq 2500 was used to sequence the libraries paired-end at 2 x 150 bp. To increase sequence diversity, 25-30% phiX was spiked into each library pool. The authors processed their data as follows. The UMI-based MiGEC pipeline processed quality-filtered reads and removed over 80% of raw TCR sequences during error correction. VDJ genes were aligned to IMGT germline references, and each clonotype was defined by a unique CDR3 amino acid sequence together with V-J genes. VDJtools evaluated clonal expansion, Shannon diversity and CDR3 relatedness (CalcPairwiseDistances, ClusterSamples); CLCbio workbench built phylogenetic trees. Using coefficient-of-variation modelling across technical triplicates, the study counted a clone as expanded if it had at least 8 unique UMIs. TCRdb reprocessed the public reads (quality trimming at Q25 with fastp, clone calling with MiXCR) and kept in-frame beta chains. Each CDR3 protein appears once, grouped with its most common genes and DNA. It is TCRdb's table, rather than the study itself, that gives the V and J calls and clone size. In this sample the table shows around 53,000 distinct CDR3 sequences, roughly 8% of which occur a single time. Of the sample, 1.9% is held by the ten largest clones.

Recombination joined TRBV4-3 with TRBJ2-2; 9 middle bases align to TRBD2. Specimen: PBMCs. This TCR came from a woman between 40 and 50 years old in good health. The CDR3 here reads CASSQVNIAGATGELFF. The nucleotide sequence is given as TGCGCCAGCAGCCAAGTAAACATAGCGGGGGCCACCGGGGAGCTGTTTTTT.